This TCR beta chain comes out of a study of cytotoxic CD8 clonotypes in ibrutinib-treated CLL. On the study more broadly: A median approximately 12 months of treatment, range 6 to 36, preceded the collection of response samples.

Study-level findings and limits: The clonality went up when patients responded to ibrutinib and dropped back toward baseline at progression.

J gave up 0 bases and V 6 bases, and 1 base lay outside the gene matches. Germline V lookup: CDR1 MGHDK, CDR2 SYGVNS. This CDR3 region has 13 residues. Target depth was 1 in 200,000 to 1 in 1 million T cells, about 10x per clonotype. TCRdb's table, derived via immunoSEQ multiplex PCR, lists solely in-frame clones and lacks some. This table holds 100,000 or so clones, 55% to 75% found once. This clone was seen just once. Its target is not known. The clonotype originates from a human donor with chronic lymphocytic leukemia. The material was PBMCs, obtained after 24 months of ibrutinib treatment. The chain joins TRBV25-1 to TRBJ1-2; 7 bases match TRBD1. CDR3 sequence reads: CASRGQSNYGYTF. CDR3 nucleotides: TGTGCCAGCAGGGGACAGTCTAACTATGGCTACACCTTC.